This is a list of T cell receptor beta chains from one sample in a study of T-cell reconstitution after alpha-beta-depleted transplantation in children. TCRdb passed the PCR reads through MiXCR, listing each CDR3 protein once. Here the sample spans more than 75,000 distinct CDR3 sequences, about a quarter being singletons. Sequencing used PBMCs, obtained before TCRalphabeta/CD19-depleted stem cell transplant. The receptors derive from a boy aged 2 to 10 with acute lymphoblastic leukemia, due to receive a stem cell transplant. CDR3s include the opening cysteine and the closing phenylalanine or tryptophan. A D gene is named only where the DNA matches it firmly. Clone sizes are given selectively: once, few, many, or a class where the clone is expanded.

D gene	V gene	J gene	clone size	CDR3 protein	CDR3 DNA
-	TRBV24-1	TRBJ1-3	few	CATSDRQIGAGNTIYF	TGTGCCACCAGTGACCGACAGATAGGAGCTGGAAACACCATATATTTT
TRBD1	TRBV6-5	TRBJ2-1	-	CASSLDRGSYNEQFF	TGTGCCAGCAGTTTAGACAGGGGGTCCTACAATGAGCAGTTCTTC
-	TRBV2	TRBJ1-5	-	CASSGVRVSVGPQHF	TGTGCCAGCAGTGGCGTCAGGGTATCGGTTGGGCCCCAGCATTTT
TRBD1	TRBV6-2/TRBV6-3	TRBJ2-2	-	CASRGQTNTGELFF	TGTGCCAGCAGGGGACAGACCAACACCGGGGAGCTGTTTTTT
-	TRBV15	TRBJ1-1	few	CATSRDSGGKNTEAFF	TGTGCCACCAGCAGAGATAGTGGCGGGAAGAACACTGAAGCTTTCTTT
TRBD1	TRBV7-2	TRBJ2-3	many	CASSQIRDRQYF	TGTGCCAGCAGTCAGATACGGGACAGGCAGTATTTT
-	TRBV2	TRBJ2-2	few	CASGRNTGELFF	TGTGCCAGCGGTAGGAACACCGGGGAGCTGTTTTTT
TRBD1	TRBV5-1	TRBJ1-1	few	CASSLRQGGMNTEAFF	TGCGCCAGCAGCTTACGACAGGGTGGCATGAACACTGAAGCTTTCTTT
TRBD2	TRBV11-2	TRBJ2-5	-	CASSKGTSGVVKETQYF	TGTGCCAGCAGCAAGGGGACTAGCGGAGTGGTGAAAGAGACCCAGTACTTC
-	TRBV5-1	TRBJ2-7	few	CASSGGPSSDYEQYF	TGCGCCAGCAGCGGGGGGCCCAGTAGCGACTACGAGCAGTACTTC
-	TRBV12-3/TRBV12-4	TRBJ2-7	-	CASSSPLRGSEQYF	TGTGCCAGCAGTTCCCCTCTTAGGGGGAGCGAGCAGTACTTC
TRBD1	TRBV5-1	TRBJ1-1	few	CASSVMGTGNTEAFF	TGCGCCAGCAGCGTAATGGGGACAGGGAACACTGAAGCTTTCTTT
-	TRBV3-1	TRBJ2-4	-	CASSQDLGLAKNIQYF	TGTGCCAGCAGCCAAGATCTAGGACTAGCCAAAAACATTCAGTACTTC
-	TRBV28	TRBJ1-4	-	CASSLLGADEKLFF	TGTGCCAGCAGTTTATTGGGGGCCGATGAAAAACTGTTTTTT
-	TRBV28	TRBJ2-7	-	CASSFGLGLSYEQYF	TGTGCCAGCAGTTTTGGGTTAGGTCTAAGCTACGAGCAGTACTTC
-	TRBV28	TRBJ2-1	-	CASRGLQALNNEQFF	TGTGCCAGCAGGGGACTTCAAGCTTTAAACAATGAGCAGTTCTTC
-	TRBV20-1	TRBJ2-5	-	CSARRGRAQLLIQETQYF	TGCAGTGCTAGGAGGGGAAGGGCCCAACTTCTTATCCAAGAGACCCAGTACTTC
-	TRBV27	TRBJ1-6	few	CASSFGVDSPLHF	TGTGCCAGCAGTTTTGGGGTGGATTCACCCCTCCACTTT
-	TRBV15	TRBJ2-7	few	CATSRDQGYEQYF	TGTGCCACCAGCAGAGATCAGGGGTACGAGCAGTACTTC
TRBD1	TRBV5-1	TRBJ1-1	few	CASSAGTGVNTEAFF	TGCGCCAGCAGCGCCGGGACAGGGGTGAACACTGAAGCTTTCTTT
-	TRBV4-2	TRBJ2-6	-	CACSYRRFSGANVLTF	TGTGCCTGCAGCTACCGACGGTTCTCTGGGGCCAACGTCCTGACTTTC
TRBD2	TRBV3-1	TRBJ2-4	-	CASSGRGAGKNIQYF	TGTGCCAGCAGCGGGCGGGGGGCAGGGAAAAACATTCAGTACTTC
TRBD2	TRBV4-3	TRBJ2-2	-	CASSQQTSGRAPNTGELFF	TGCGCCAGCAGCCAGCAAACTAGCGGGAGGGCCCCGAACACCGGGGAGCTGTTTTTT
-	TRBV12-3/TRBV12-4	TRBJ2-3	-	CASSSPEGGDPDTQYF	TGTGCCAGCAGTTCACCGGAGGGGGGTGACCCAGATACGCAGTATTTT
-	TRBV5-1	TRBJ2-7	-	CASSFGGGLSYEQYF	TGCGCCAGCAGCTTCGGCGGAGGGCTCTCCTACGAGCAGTACTTC
-	TRBV5-1	TRBJ2-1	many	CASSLGSVPYNEQFF	TGCGCCAGCAGCTTGGGCAGCGTGCCCTACAATGAGCAGTTCTTC
-	TRBV20-1	TRBJ2-1	-	CSARDAVPRSSYNEQFF	TGCAGTGCTAGAGATGCGGTACCTCGGAGCTCCTACAATGAGCAGTTCTTC
TRBD1	TRBV5-1	TRBJ2-7	-	CASSLVGTGVSYEQYF	TGCGCCAGCAGCCTGGTGGGGACAGGGGTCTCCTACGAGCAGTACTTC
TRBD2	TRBV10-3	TRBJ2-3	-	CAIGGRGSSTDTQYF	TGTGCCATCGGTGGGAGGGGTTCTAGCACAGATACGCAGTATTTT
-	TRBV5-6	TRBJ2-5	-	CASSFRGGETQYF	TGTGCCAGCAGCTTTAGAGGGGGAGAGACCCAGTACTTC
-	TRBV6-5	TRBJ1-5	few	CASSYSGRSQPQHF	TGTGCCAGCAGTTACTCCGGGAGGAGTCAGCCCCAGCATTTT
-	TRBV4-2	TRBJ2-1	-	CASSLHRGSYNEQFF	TGTGCCAGCAGCCTACACCGAGGGTCCTACAATGAGCAGTTCTTC
TRBD1	TRBV28	TRBJ1-1	few	CASSTPRTGVTEAFF	TGTGCCAGCAGCACCCCCCGGACAGGGGTCACTGAAGCTTTCTTT
TRBD2	TRBV5-1	TRBJ2-2	-	CASSLGLAGVNTGELFF	TGCGCCAGCAGCTTGGGCCTAGCGGGGGTGAACACCGGGGAGCTGTTTTTT
TRBD1	TRBV12-3/TRBV12-4	TRBJ1-1	-	CASSKGQVMNTEAFF	TGTGCCAGCAGTAAGGGACAGGTGATGAACACTGAAGCTTTCTTT
-	TRBV28	TRBJ2-7	-	CASSLWTLSNEQYF	TGTGCCAGCAGTTTGTGGACCCTCTCGAACGAGCAGTACTTC
-	TRBV6-2/TRBV6-3	TRBJ2-2	few	CASSDPGVRSGELFF	TGTGCCAGCAGTGACCCCGGGGTCCGATCCGGGGAGCTGTTTTTT
-	TRBV7-9	TRBJ1-2	-	CASSFVGQMYGYTF	TGTGCCAGCAGCTTCGTCGGGCAGATGTATGGCTACACCTTC
TRBD1	TRBV27	TRBJ2-4	-	CASGFWDRAQYF	TGTGCCAGCGGTTTCTGGGACAGGGCTCAGTACTTC
-	TRBV21-1	TRBJ2-7	few	CASSAGQVQDEQYF	TGTGCCAGCAGCGCGGGACAAGTTCAGGACGAGCAGTACTTC
-	TRBV15	TRBJ1-2	-	CATSRDGYTF	TGTGCCACCAGCAGAGATGGCTACACCTTC
TRBD1	TRBV12-3/TRBV12-4	TRBJ1-1	-	CASSLQGVNKPEAFF	TGTGCCAGCAGTTTACAGGGGGTGAATAAGCCTGAAGCTTTCTTT